The clone carrying this TCR beta chain has only one observation. This record belongs to a study of shared clonotypes between healthy human individuals. Study background: Serving as donors were a couple of women and a few men, whose ages spanned 18 to 49.

A split of CD4+ cells into CD45RA+ naive and CD45RA-negative memory subsets was performed. Every subset had its genomic DNA shared out evenly among several immunoSEQ plates. Sequencing was performed with immunoSEQ multiplex PCR; in TCRdb, only in-frame clones are kept and a portion is missing. This table holds around 2.3 million clones, 90% to 96% found once. This CDR3 comprises 14 residues. Trimming removed 1 base from V and 4 bases from J; junction bases left unmatched: 4. CDR1 and CDR2 (germline): GTSNPN, SVGIG (reference sequence). Sequencing was carried out using naive CD4+ T cells sorted from blood. Noted subset: CD45RA+ positively selected. The V call is TRBV30, the J call TRBJ1-5; 7 bases agree with TRBD1. The receptor was isolated from a man younger than 30 in good health. CDR3 sequence: CAWSALQGNQPQHF. The DNA for the CDR3 is TGTGCCTGGAGTGCATTACAGGGGAATCAGCCCCAGCATTTT.